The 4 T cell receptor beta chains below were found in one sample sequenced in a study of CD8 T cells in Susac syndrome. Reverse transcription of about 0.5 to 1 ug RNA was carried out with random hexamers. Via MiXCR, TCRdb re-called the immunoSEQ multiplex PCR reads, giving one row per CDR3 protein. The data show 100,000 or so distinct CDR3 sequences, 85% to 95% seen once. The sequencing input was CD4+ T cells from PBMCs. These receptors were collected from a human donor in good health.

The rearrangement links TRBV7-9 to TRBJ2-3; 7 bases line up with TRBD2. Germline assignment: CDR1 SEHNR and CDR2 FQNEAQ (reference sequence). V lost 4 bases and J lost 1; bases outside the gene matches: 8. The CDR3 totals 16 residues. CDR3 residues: CASSSRSGAGTDTQYF. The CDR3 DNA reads TGTGCCAGCAGCTCACGGAGCGGGGCCGGCACAGATACGCAGTATTTT.

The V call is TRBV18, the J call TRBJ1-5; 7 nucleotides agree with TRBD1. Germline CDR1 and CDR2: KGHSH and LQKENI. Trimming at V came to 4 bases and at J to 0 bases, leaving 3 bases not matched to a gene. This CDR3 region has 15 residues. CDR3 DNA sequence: TGTGCCAGCTCACTGAGGGGGCGTAGCAATCAGCCCCAGCATTTT. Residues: CASSLRGRSNQPQHF.

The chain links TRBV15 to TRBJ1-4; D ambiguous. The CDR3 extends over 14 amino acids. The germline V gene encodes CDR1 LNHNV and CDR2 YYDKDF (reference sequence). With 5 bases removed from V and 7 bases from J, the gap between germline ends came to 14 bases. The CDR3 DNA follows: TGTGCCACCAGCCTACGCCGGGTAGCTGAAAAACTGTTTTTT. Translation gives CATSLRRVAEKLFF.

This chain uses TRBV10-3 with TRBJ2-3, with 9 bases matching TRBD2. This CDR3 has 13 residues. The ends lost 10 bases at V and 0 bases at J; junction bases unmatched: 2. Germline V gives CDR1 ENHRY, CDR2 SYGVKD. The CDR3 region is CATSGGSTDTQYF. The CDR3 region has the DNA TGTGCCACCAGCGGGGGGAGCACAGATACGCAGTATTTT.